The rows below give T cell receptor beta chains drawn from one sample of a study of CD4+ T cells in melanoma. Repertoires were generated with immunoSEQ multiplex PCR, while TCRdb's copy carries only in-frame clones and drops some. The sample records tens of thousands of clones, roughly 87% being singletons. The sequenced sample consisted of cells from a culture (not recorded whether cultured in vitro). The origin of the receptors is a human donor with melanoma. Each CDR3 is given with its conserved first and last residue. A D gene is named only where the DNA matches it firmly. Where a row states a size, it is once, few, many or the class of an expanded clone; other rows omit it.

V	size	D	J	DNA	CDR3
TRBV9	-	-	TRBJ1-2	TGTGCCAGCAGCATAGACAGGAACTATGGCTACACCTTC	CASSIDRNYGYTF
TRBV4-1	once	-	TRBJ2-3	TGCGCCAGCAGCGGGGGTGAAGGGGCCCTCACAGATACGCAGTATTTT	CASSGGEGALTDTQYF
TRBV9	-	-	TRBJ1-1	TGTGCCAGCAGCGTAGCTAGCGTGAACACTGAAGCTTTCTTT	CASSVASVNTEAFF
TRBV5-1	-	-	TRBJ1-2	TGCGCCAGCAGCTTGAGGGGGGGGGACTATGGCTACACCTTC	CASSLRGGDYGYTF
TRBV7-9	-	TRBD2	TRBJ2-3	TGTGCCAGCAGCTTACGGGGGGGCCTGGGTACAGATACGCAGTATTTT	CASSLRGGLGTDTQYF
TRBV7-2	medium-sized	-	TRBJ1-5	TGTGCCAGCAGACGTGGTAACAATCAGCCCCAGCATTTT	CASRRGNNQPQHF
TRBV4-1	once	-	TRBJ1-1	TGCGCCAGCAGCCAAGTGGCCTCTCGGGGGGCGAATGAAGCTTTCTTT	CASSQVASRGANEAFF
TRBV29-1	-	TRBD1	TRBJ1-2	TGCAGCGTTGAAAAGGGACAGAGGGGCTACACCTTC	CSVEKGQRGYTF
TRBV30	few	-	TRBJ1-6	TGTGCCTGGAGTTCAACTCGGGCGGGTAATTCACCCCTCCACTTT	CAWSSTRAGNSPLHF
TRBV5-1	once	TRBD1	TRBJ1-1	TGCGCCAGCAGCGCAAACAGGGGGCCAACTGAAGCTTTCTTT	CASSANRGPTEAFF
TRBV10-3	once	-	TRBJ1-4	TGTGCCATCAGTGAGTACATCCATGAAAAACTGTTTTTT	CAISEYIHEKLFF
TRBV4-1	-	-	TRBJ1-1	TGCGCCAGCAGCCACCTCAGTCGGGAGGCCCCGGAAGCTTTCTTT	CASSHLSREAPEAFF
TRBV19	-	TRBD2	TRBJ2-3	TGTGCCAGTAGTATAGATCGAGTAGCGGGGGGTATAGATACGCAGTATTTT	CASSIDRVAGGIDTQYF
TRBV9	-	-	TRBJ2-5	TGTGCCAGCAGCCCCGGCGCCAGTCAAGAGACCCAGTACTTC	CASSPGASQETQYF
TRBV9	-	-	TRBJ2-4	TGTGCCAGCAGCTTCGGGTTAGGGGGGGCCAAAAACATTCAGTACTTC	CASSFGLGGAKNIQYF
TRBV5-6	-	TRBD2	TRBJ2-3	TGTGCCAGCGAAGAGGGGACTAGCGGTACAGATACGCAGTATTTT	CASEEGTSGTDTQYF
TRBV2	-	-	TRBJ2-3	TGTGCCAGCAGTGAGCGCACAGATACGCAGTATTTT	CASSERTDTQYF
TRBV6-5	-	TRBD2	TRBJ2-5	TGTGCCAGCAGTTATCCGGGAGGTGGGGAGACCCAGTACTTC	CASSYPGGGETQYF
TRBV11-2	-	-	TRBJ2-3	TGTGCCAGCAGCTTAAACCCGCGGGATACGCAGTATTTT	CASSLNPRDTQYF
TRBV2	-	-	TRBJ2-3	TGTGCCAGCAGTCCTTTTACCACAGATACGCAGTATTTT	CASSPFTTDTQYF
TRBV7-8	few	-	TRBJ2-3	TGTGCCAGCAGCTTAGAAGGGGGGTCAGATACGCAGTATTTT	CASSLEGGSDTQYF
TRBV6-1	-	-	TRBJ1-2	TGTGCCAGCAGCCTTCCTTTACACAGCTATGGCTACACCTTC	CASSLPLHSYGYTF
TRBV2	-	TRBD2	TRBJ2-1	TGTGCCAGCAGTGGGAACGGGGGGGCAGGTCGTATTGAGCAGTTCTTC	CASSGNGGAGRIEQFF
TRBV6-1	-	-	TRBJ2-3	TGTGCCAGCAATAAGGCAGCCGTCGGGACGCAGTATTTT	CASNKAAVGTQYF
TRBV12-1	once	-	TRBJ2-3	TGTGCCAGCAGCTTCAGAGATACGCAGTATTTT	CASSFRDTQYF
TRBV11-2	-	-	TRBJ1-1	TGTGCCAGCACGCTGTCTCGGAACACTGAAGCTTTCTTT	CASTLSRNTEAFF
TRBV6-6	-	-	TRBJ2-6	TGTGCCAGCAGCACCTCGGGGGCCAACGTCCTGACTTTC	CASSTSGANVLTF